The following is a TCR beta chain sequence with its context. Library preparation (for TCRbeta) was performed with unique molecular identifiers. TCRdb re-analysed the PCR reads in MiXCR, keeping a single row per CDR3 protein. The table includes approximately 490,000 distinct CDR3 sequences, about 10% detected once. The sample originates from a study of T-cell reconstitution after alpha-beta-depleted transplantation in children. Per germline, CDR1 SGHRS and CDR2 YFSETQ. Trimming shortened V by 0 bases and J by 4 bases, and 14 bases separated the two germline ends. The CDR3 has 15 residues. The V call is TRBV5-1, the J call TRBJ2-7, with D tentatively TRBD2 (7 bases). This TCR derives from a child aged 2 to 15 with inherited bone marrow failure, due to receive a stem cell transplant. This sample comprised PBMCs, obtained before TCRalphabeta/CD19-depleted stem cell transplant. CDR3 protein: CASSLEGGAGYEQYF. The CDR3 bases are TGCGCCAGCAGCTTGGAGGGGGGGGCTGGTTACGAGCAGTACTTC.